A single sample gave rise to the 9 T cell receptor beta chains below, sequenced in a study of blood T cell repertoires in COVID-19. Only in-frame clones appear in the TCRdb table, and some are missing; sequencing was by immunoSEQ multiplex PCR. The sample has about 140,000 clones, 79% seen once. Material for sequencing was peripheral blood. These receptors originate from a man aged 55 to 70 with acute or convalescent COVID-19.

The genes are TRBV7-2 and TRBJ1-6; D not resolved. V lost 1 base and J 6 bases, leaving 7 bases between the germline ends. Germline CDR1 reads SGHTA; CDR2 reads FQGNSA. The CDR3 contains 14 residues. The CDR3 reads CASSLGEFNSPLHF. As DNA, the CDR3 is TGTGCCAGCAGCTTAGGGGAGTTTAATTCACCCCTCCACTTT.

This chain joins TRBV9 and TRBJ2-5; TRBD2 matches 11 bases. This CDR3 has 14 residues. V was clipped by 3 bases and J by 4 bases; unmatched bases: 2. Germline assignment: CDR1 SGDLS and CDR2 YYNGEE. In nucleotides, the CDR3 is TGTGCCAGCAGCGGAGGACTAGCGGGAGAGACCCAGTACTTC. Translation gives CASSGGLAGETQYF.

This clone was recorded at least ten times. CDR3 loop: CASRLTGIWSTDTQYF. As DNA, the CDR3 is TGTGCCAGCAGGTTGACAGGGATTTGGTCCACAGATACGCAGTATTTT. The V gene is TRBV2, the J gene TRBJ2-3; 7 bases are shared with TRBD1. The CDR3 has 16 residues. Germline assignment: CDR1 SNHLY and CDR2 FYNNEI. Unmatched junction bases numbered 11, after V lost 6 bases and J lost 2 bases. The full variable domain, completed using reference TRBV2 and TRBJ2-3, is EPEVTQTPSHQVTQMGQEVILRCVPISNHLYFYWYRQILGQKVEFLVSFYNNEISEKSEIFDDQFSVERPDGSNFTLKIRSTKLEDSAMYFCASRLTGIWSTDTQYFGPGTRLTVL.

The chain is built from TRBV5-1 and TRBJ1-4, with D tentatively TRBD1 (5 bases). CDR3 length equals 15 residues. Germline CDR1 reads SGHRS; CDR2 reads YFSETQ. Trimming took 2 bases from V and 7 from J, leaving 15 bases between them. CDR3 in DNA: TGCGCCAGCAGCTTTTGGGGGGACTATAGTGAAAAACTGTTTTTT. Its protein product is CASSFWGDYSEKLFF.

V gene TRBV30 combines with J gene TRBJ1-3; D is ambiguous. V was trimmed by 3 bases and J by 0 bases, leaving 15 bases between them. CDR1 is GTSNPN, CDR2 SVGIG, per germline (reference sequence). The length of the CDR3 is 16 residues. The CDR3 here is CAWRTQSLSSGNTIYF. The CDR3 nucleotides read TGTGCCTGGAGAACACAGTCATTAAGCTCTGGAAACACCATATATTTT.

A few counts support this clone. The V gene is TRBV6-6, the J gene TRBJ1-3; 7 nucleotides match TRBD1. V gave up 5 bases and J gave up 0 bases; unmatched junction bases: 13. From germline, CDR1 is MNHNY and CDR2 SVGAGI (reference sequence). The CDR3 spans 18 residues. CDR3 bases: TGTGCCAGCAGTCTCTCCCCTCCGGGACAGAGCTCTGGAAACACCATATATTTT. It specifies CASSLSPPGQSSGNTIYF.

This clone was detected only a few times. In nucleotides, the CDR3 is TGTGCCAGCAGCCAAGATCCTCCATCGGACAGACCTAATTCACCCCTCCACTTT. Its protein is CASSQDPPSDRPNSPLHF. The rearrangement links TRBV4-2 to TRBJ1-6, with D possibly TRBD1 on 6 matching bases. The germline V gene has CDR1 LGHNA and CDR2 YNFKEQ. This CDR3 has 18 residues. Trimming stripped 0 bases from V and 6 bases from J, with 18 bases between.

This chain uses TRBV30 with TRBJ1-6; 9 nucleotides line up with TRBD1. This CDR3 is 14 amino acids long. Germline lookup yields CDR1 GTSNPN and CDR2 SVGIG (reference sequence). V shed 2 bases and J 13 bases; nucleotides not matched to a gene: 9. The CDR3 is CAWSSGTGTSPLHF. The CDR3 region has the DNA TGTGCCTGGAGTTCTGGGACAGGGACCTCGCCCCTCCACTTT.

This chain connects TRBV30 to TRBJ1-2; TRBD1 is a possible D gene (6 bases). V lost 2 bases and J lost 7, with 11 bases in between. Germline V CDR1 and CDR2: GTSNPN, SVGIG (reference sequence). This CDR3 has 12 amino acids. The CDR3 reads CAWSHRVRGYTF. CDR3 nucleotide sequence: TGTGCCTGGAGTCACAGGGTGCGTGGCTACACCTTC.